These T cell receptor beta chains were read from a single sample in a study of glioma-infiltrating T cells after dendritic cell vaccination. The table came from immunoSEQ multiplex PCR; TCRdb's copy has only in-frame clones and leaves some out. The data show roughly 100,000 clones, over 80% seen once. Sequences were derived from blood, sampled after dendritic cell vaccination. Every receptor here comes from a human donor with glioblastoma. Each CDR3 is given with its conserved first and last residue. The D gene is left open where the match is weak.

CDR3 DNA: TGTGCCAGCTCACCGGAGAGCTCCTATAATTCACCCCTCCACTTT; CDR3 protein: CASSPESSYNSPLHF; V gene: TRBV18; D gene: -; CDR3 length: 15; J gene: TRBJ1-6
CDR3 DNA: TGTGCCAGCGGACAGGGGGCAGTAAACTATGGCTACACCTTC; CDR3 protein: CASGQGAVNYGYTF; V gene: TRBV2; D gene: TRBD1; CDR3 length: 14; J gene: TRBJ1-2
CDR3 DNA: TGTGCCAGCAGTTTAGCAGGTACCCCTAACTATGGCTACACCTTC; CDR3 protein: CASSLAGTPNYGYTF; V gene: TRBV27; D gene: -; CDR3 length: 15; J gene: TRBJ1-2
CDR3 DNA: TGTGCCAGCAGCCGCAATTACGGGCAGTTCTTC; CDR3 protein: CASSRNYGQFF; V gene: TRBV6-6; D gene: -; CDR3 length: 11; J gene: TRBJ2-1
CDR3 DNA: TGTGCCAGCAGCCAAGAGACAGGTCCGTTCTTC; CDR3 protein: CASSQETGPFF; V gene: TRBV14; D gene: -; CDR3 length: 11; J gene: TRBJ2-1
CDR3 DNA: TGTGCCAGCTCACGACAGGGGGGATACGAGCAGTACTTC; CDR3 protein: CASSRQGGYEQYF; V gene: TRBV18; D gene: TRBD1; CDR3 length: 13; J gene: TRBJ2-7
CDR3 DNA: TGTGCCAGCAGTTACGAACAGGGGTTGGGCACTGAAGCTTTCTTT; CDR3 protein: CASSYEQGLGTEAFF; V gene: TRBV6-5; D gene: TRBD1; CDR3 length: 15; J gene: TRBJ1-1
CDR3 DNA: TGTGCCAGCAAGAACAGGCGACTGGGGCCCCAGCATTTT; CDR3 protein: CASKNRRLGPQHF; V gene: TRBV2; D gene: -; CDR3 length: 13; J gene: TRBJ1-5
CDR3 DNA: TGTGCCAGCCGGGGACAGGTCAACCACGAGCAGTACTTC; CDR3 protein: CASRGQVNHEQYF; V gene: TRBV7-9; D gene: TRBD1; CDR3 length: 13; J gene: TRBJ2-7
CDR3 DNA: TGTGCCAGCAGCCCGGGACAGGGTGAGACCGAGCAGTACTTC; CDR3 protein: CASSPGQGETEQYF; V gene: TRBV7-9; D gene: TRBD1; CDR3 length: 14; J gene: TRBJ2-7